This T cell receptor beta chain emerged from a study of read filtering for tumor transcriptome and immune sequencing. Notes on this clonotype: Germline is not matched at one junction end, which may reflect a read error.

The library was built from roughly 400 ng RNA with molecular barcoded adaptors for alpha/delta and beta/gamma chains. TCRdb re-called the reads with MiXCR, one entry per CDR3 protein. The repertoire holds tens of thousands of distinct CDR3 sequences, with 15% to 20% as singletons. This CDR3 has 16 residues. CDR1 and CDR2 from the germline V gene are LGHNT and FRNRAP. This chain connects TRBV12-5 to TRBJ2-5; D is unclear. The material sequenced was a population of CD138-negative cells sorted from bone marrow. The origin of this receptor is a donor at least 40 years old with multiple myeloma. CDR3 sequence (DNA): TGTGCTAGTGGTCTCCTCCAACCCCAGTACCAAGAGACTCAGTACTTC. The encoded protein is CASGLLQPQYQETQYF.